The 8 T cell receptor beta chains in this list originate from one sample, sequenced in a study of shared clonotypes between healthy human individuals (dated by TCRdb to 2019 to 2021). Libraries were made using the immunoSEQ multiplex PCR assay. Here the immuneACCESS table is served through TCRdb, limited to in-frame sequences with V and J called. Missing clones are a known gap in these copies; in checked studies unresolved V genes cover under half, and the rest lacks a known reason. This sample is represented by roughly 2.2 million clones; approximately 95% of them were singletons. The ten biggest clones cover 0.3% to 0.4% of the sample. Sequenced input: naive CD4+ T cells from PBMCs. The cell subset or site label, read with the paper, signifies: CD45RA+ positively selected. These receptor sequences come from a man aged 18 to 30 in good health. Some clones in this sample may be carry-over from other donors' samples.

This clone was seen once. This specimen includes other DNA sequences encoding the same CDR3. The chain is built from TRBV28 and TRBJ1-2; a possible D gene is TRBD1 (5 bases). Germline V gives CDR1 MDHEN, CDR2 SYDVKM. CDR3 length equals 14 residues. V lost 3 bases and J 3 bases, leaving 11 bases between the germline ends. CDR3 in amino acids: CASSLRQGYYGYTF. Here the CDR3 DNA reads TGTGCCAGCAGTTTGAGGCAGGGTTACTATGGCTACACCTTC.

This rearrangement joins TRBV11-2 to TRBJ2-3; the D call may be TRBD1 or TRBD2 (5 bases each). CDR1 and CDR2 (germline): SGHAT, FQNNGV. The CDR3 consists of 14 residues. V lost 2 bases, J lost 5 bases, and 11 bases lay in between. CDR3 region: CASSLRDLLDTQYF. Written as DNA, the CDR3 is TGTGCCAGCAGCTTAAGGGACCTGCTAGATACGCAGTATTTT. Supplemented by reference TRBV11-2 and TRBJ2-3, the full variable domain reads EAGVAQSPRYKIIEKRQSVAFWCNPISGHATLYWYQQILGQGPKLLIQFQNNGVVDDSQLPKDRFSAERLKGVDSTLKIQPAKLEDSAVYLCASSLRDLLDTQYFGPGTRLTVL.

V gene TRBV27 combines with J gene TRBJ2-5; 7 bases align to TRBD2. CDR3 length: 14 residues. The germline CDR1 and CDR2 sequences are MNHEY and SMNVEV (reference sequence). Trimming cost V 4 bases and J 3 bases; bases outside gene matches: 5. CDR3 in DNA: TGTGCCAGCAGTTCCTTCAGCGGGAAAGAGACCCAGTACTTC. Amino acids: CASSSFSGKETQYF.

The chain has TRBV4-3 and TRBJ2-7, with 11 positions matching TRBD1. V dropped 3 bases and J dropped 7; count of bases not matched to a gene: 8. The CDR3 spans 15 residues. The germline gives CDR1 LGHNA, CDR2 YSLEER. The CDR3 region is CASSQRRTGGGEQYF. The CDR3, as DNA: TGCGCCAGCAGCCAGCGCAGGACAGGGGGCGGTGAGCAGTACTTC.

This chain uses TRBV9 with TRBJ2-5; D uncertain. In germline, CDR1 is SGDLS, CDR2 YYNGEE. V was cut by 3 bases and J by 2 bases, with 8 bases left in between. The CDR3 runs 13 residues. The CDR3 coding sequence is TGTGCCAGCAGCGGACGCACACAAGAGACCCAGTACTTC. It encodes CASSGRTQETQYF.

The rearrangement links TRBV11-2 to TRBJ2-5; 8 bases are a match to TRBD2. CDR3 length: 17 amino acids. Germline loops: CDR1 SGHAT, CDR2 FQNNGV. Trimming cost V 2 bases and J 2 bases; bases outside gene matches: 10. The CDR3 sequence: CASSLRVREGRQETQYF. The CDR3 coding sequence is TGTGCCAGCAGCTTAAGGGTCCGGGAGGGCCGACAAGAGACCCAGTACTTC.

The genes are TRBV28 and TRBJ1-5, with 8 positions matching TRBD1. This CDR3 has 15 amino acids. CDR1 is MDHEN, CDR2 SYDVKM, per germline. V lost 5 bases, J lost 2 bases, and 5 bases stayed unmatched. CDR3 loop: CASSETGGGNQPQHF. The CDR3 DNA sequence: TGTGCCAGCAGTGAAACAGGGGGAGGCAATCAGCCCCAGCATTTT.

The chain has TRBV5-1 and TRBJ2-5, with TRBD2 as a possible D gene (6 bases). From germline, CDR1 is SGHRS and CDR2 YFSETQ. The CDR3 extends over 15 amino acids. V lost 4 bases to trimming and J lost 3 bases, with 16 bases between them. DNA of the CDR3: TGCGCCAGCAGCCAGACCGGGACTGGGAAAGAGACCCAGTACTTC. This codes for CASSQTGTGKETQYF. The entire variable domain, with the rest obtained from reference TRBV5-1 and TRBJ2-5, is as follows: KAGVTQTPRYLIKTRGQQVTLSCSPISGHRSVSWYQQTPGQGLQFLFEYFSETQRNKGNFPGRFSGRQFSNSRSEMNVSTLELGDSALYLCASSQTGTGKETQYFGPGTRLLVL.